Shown below are 2 T cell receptor beta chains from a single sample sequenced in a study of T cell changes during pregnancy in multiple sclerosis. Measured with immunoSEQ multiplex PCR; TCRdb has only the in-frame clones, and not every one. Among tens of thousands of clones, over 85% were seen once, and the ten largest hold roughly 4%. Sample: CD8+ T cells from peripheral blood mononuclear cells, taken in the third trimester of pregnancy. The receptors originated from a female donor with multiple sclerosis, enrolled in a pregnancy study.

This clone was observed a few times. The chain carries TRBV9 and TRBJ1-1; D is uncertain. The CDR3 loop spans 13 amino acids. In germline, CDR1 is SGDLS, CDR2 YYNGEE. Trimming took off 7 bases at V and 2 bases at J, with 12 bases between the two ends. The DNA for the CDR3 is TGTGCCAGCGGGCGTACGAGCAACACTGAAGCTTTCTTT. It is translated as CASGRTSNTEAFF.

The V gene is TRBV5-8, the J gene TRBJ2-1; TRBD1 might be the D (6 bases). Germline V lookup: CDR1 SGHTS, CDR2 YDEGEE. CDR3 length: 18 amino acids. The V end was cut by 0 bases, the J end by 2 bases, with 18 bases between. This CDR3 is CASSLGSVKGDPYNEQFF. DNA for the CDR3: TGTGCCAGCAGCTTGGGTTCGGTAAAGGGGGACCCCTACAATGAGCAGTTCTTC.